This T cell receptor beta chain originates from a study of cytotoxic CD8 clonotypes in ibrutinib-treated CLL. Study-level findings and limits: Rare overall, public clonotypes shrank or held steady under therapy. Sampling times differed between sustained-remission and progressing patients.

The authors obtained roughly 1.8 micrograms of genomic DNA from cryopreserved PBMCs for TCR beta libraries. Notes on this clone: Antigen: not known.

Trimming removed 3 bases from V and 3 bases from J; junction bases left unmatched: 8. This CDR3 has 18 residues. Germline CDR1 MNHNS, CDR2 SASEGT. Investigators sought sequencing depths of between 1 in 200,000 and 1 in 1 million T cells. Repertoires were generated with immunoSEQ multiplex PCR, while TCRdb's copy carries only in-frame clones and drops some. Of under 150,000 clones listed, around four fifths are singletons. The chain is built from TRBV6-1 and TRBJ2-2, with TRBD2 identical over 12 bases. This receptor was identified in a human donor with chronic lymphocytic leukemia. Sequenced material: PBMCs, taken after 24 months of ibrutinib treatment. The CDR3 bases are TGTGCCAGCAGTGATCAACTAGCGGGGGGAGGCTACACCGGGGAGCTGTTTTTT. Translation gives CASSDQLAGGGYTGELFF.